Described below is a single TCR beta chain sequence and its context. After template switching added a universal primer site, the resulting cDNA carried unique molecular identifiers. In TCRdb, the 5' RACE reads were re-called with MiXCR into one record per CDR3 protein. Here the sample spans some 500,000 distinct CDR3 sequences, 13% to 15% being singletons. The data were obtained in a study of identical twins. Germline V gene data show CDR1 as SGHNT and CDR2 as YYREEE (reference sequence). The CDR3 contains 15 residues. With V trimmed by 1 base and J by 6 bases, 4 bases remained unmatched. This same sample was also taken into another study, of yellow fever vaccine responses in identical twins.

The sequence came from a woman aged 18-29 years in good health. V usage is TRBV5-4 and J usage is TRBJ2-2; 9 nucleotides line up with TRBD1. The sequenced sample consisted of CD4+ T cells sorted from blood. CDR3 region: CASSLNRGHAGELFF. The CDR3 DNA sequence: TGTGCCAGCAGCTTGAACAGGGGGCACGCCGGGGAGCTGTTTTTT.